This T cell receptor (beta chain) is from a study of OX40 agonist ivuxolimab in advanced cancers. This clone was counted once. Profiling relied on immunoSEQ multiplex PCR, and the TCRdb table lists in-frame clones only, not all of them. There are about 60,000 clones in the sample; about 88% occur only once, and roughly 0.67% lies in the top ten. Germline V gene sequence: CDR1 SQVTM, CDR2 ANQGSEA. The CDR3 extends over 13 amino acids. V shed 2 bases and J shed 1 base, with 8 bases lying between them. This TCR was recovered from an adult with an advanced solid tumor such as melanoma, head and neck, liver or kidney cancer. The sequencing here drew on CD4+ or CD8+ T cells sorted from blood, taken in a trial of the OX40 agonist ivuxolimab. The rearrangement joins TRBV29-1 to TRBJ1-1; D is possibly TRBD1 (5 bases). DNA for the CDR3: TGCAGCGTTGAAATTGGGGGGAACACTGAAGCTTTCTTT. It codes for CSVEIGGNTEAFF. Looking up the rest from reference TRBV29-1 and TRBJ1-1 gives the full variable domain: SAVISQKPSRDICQRGTSLTIQCQVDSQVTMMFWYRQQPGQSLTLIATANQGSEATYESGFVIDKFPISRPNLTFSTLTVSNMSPEDSSIYLCSVEIGGNTEAFFGQGTRLTVV.